This T cell receptor beta chain was recorded in a study of blood T cell repertoires in COVID-19. Study summary: Acute and convalescent COVID-19 samples came from the United States, Italy and Spain. The cDNA or gDNA used as material had been derived from T cells, B-cell-depleted T cells, or PBMCs.

This CDR3 region has 15 residues. Germline V gene data show CDR1 as MNHEY and CDR2 as SMNVEV (reference sequence). V was cut by 2 bases and J by 0 bases, with 11 bases left in between. Clinical history as reported by participants underpinned cohort assignment. The data were produced by immunoSEQ multiplex PCR, yet TCRdb's version contains in-frame clones alone and is incomplete. Here the sample spans a few hundred thousand clones, roughly 87% being singletons. V and J are TRBV27 and TRBJ2-7; D may be TRBD1 (6 bases). This clonotype originated in a woman aged 25 to 39 who had recovered from COVID-19. Sequenced: PBMCs or T cells enriched from blood (not recorded which). This chain's CDR3 is CASSLGQGHSYEQYF. In DNA form, the CDR3 reads TGTGCCAGCAGTTTAGGGCAGGGGCACTCCTACGAGCAGTACTTC.